The rows below give T cell receptor beta chains drawn from one sample of a study of blood T cells in healthy people across ages. TCRdb independently ran MiXCR on the 5' RACE reads; one entry per CDR3 protein. The table records about 780,000 distinct CDR3 sequences, more than 35% of them present only once. The specimen sequenced was blood. These TCRs come from an older man in good health. Both conserved end residues are part of each CDR3. A D gene is named only where the DNA matches it firmly. Only some rows state a clone size, as once, few, many or a class for expanded clones.

j_gene | d_gene | v_gene | abundance | CDR3aa | CDR3nt
TRBJ2-5 | NA | TRBV10-3 | NA | CAISGGGGAGETQYF | TGTGCCATCAGTGGTGGAGGGGGCGCAGGAGAGACCCAGTACTTC
TRBJ2-5 | NA | TRBV29-1 | once | CSVDRPTGTLQETQYF | TGCAGCGTTGACCGACCTACCGGGACACTCCAAGAGACCCAGTACTTC
TRBJ2-3 | NA | TRBV28 | NA | CAGSKGADTQYF | TGTGCCGGAAGCAAGGGTGCAGATACGCAGTATTTT
TRBJ2-5 | NA | TRBV6-1 | NA | CASSEDGGAVQETQYF | TGTGCCAGCAGTGAAGATGGGGGAGCCGTACAAGAGACCCAGTACTTC
TRBJ2-5 | NA | TRBV4-2 | NA | CASSQGRDAETQYF | TGTGCCAGCAGCCAAGGCCGAGACGCGGAGACCCAGTACTTC
TRBJ2-3 | NA | TRBV10-3 | NA | CAITTRSGGTDTQYF | TGTGCCATCACGACGAGGTCGGGGGGCACAGATACGCAGTATTTT
TRBJ2-3 | NA | TRBV7-9 | few | CASSLDPPRADTQYF | TGTGCCAGCAGCTTAGATCCCCCAAGGGCCGATACGCAGTATTTT
TRBJ2-6 | TRBD2 | TRBV18 | NA | CASSRNGGDSGANVLTF | TGTGCCAGCTCACGCAACGGGGGGGACTCTGGGGCCAACGTCCTGACTTTC
TRBJ2-3 | TRBD2 | TRBV3-1 | NA | CASSQDRLAGADTQYF | TGTGCCAGCAGCCAAGACAGACTAGCGGGAGCAGATACGCAGTATTTT
TRBJ2-2 | NA | TRBV5-1 | NA | CASSLTRERNTGELFF | TGCGCCAGCAGCTTGACGAGGGAGAGAAACACCGGGGAGCTGTTTTTT